The clone carrying this TCR beta chain was found a few times. Antigen: not known. Making TCR beta cDNA involved approximately 520 ng total RNA and a constant-region primer. Three nested multiplex PCR rounds, a slightly modified ARM-PCR, produced the libraries for TCR beta. TCRdb called the multiplex PCR reads again in MiXCR, with one record for every CDR3 protein. The sample has approximately 330,000 distinct CDR3 sequences; approximately 64% are singletons. The source of the sample is a study of tumor-infiltrating lymphocytes in primary liver carcinoma. Overall study: The study included patients who were men and women aged 30 to 69 years. Study-level findings and limits: Less overlap was seen in tumor-adjacent and tumor-blood pairs than in tumor region pairs.

Out of unsorted whole blood came the blood RNA, and germline DNA was extracted as well. Sequencing used peripheral blood. The receptor comes from a man aged 35 to 55 with primary liver carcinoma and hepatitis B virus infection.

The CDR3 nucleotides read TGTGCCAGCAGGAACACCCAGGGGGCGGGTGGCACTGAAGCTTTCTTT. Translating gives CASRNTQGAGGTEAFF. This sequence joins TRBV6-5 and TRBJ1-1; 8 positions agree with TRBD1. CDR1 is MNHEY, CDR2 SVGAGI, per germline. CDR3 length: 16 residues. V shed 6 bases, J shed 4 bases, and the junction held 13 bases outside the gene matches.